Below are 19 T cell receptor beta chains sequenced from a single sample in a study of glioma-infiltrating T cells (dated by TCRdb to the mid-2010s). Data came from an Illumina MiSeq. TCR alpha and beta CDR3 regions were amplified with the iRepertoire nested amplicon-rescue multiplex PCR (arm-PCR) platform from RNA. TCRdb applied fastp at Q25 and MiXCR to the public reads, then kept only in-frame beta chains. Rows are unified per CDR3 protein, each entry keeping the most common DNA and genes. Recorded for this sample are some 90,000 distinct CDR3 sequences; 35% to 50% of them occurred a single time. The top ten clonotypes cover under 40% of the sample. What was sequenced was glioma tissue, nonneoplastic brain tissue, or PBMCs (not recorded which). Every receptor here comes from a human donor with low-grade glioma or glioblastoma, undergoing nonglioma brain surgery, or in good health (not recorded which).

There are many counts of this clonotype. The chain uses TRBV28 and TRBJ2-2; D is perhaps TRBD1 or TRBD2 (5 bases each). The CDR3 has 15 residues. Per germline, CDR1 MDHEN and CDR2 SYDVKM. Deletions cut 3 bases from V and 4 bases from J, with 12 bases between. CDR3 amino acids: CASSFRDPGTGELFF. CDR3 in DNA: TGTGCCAGCAGTTTTAGGGACCCGGGCACCGGGGAGCTGTTTTTT.

This clonotype has ten or more counts. The chain employs TRBV6-6 and TRBJ2-3; D is unresolved. The CDR3 loop spans 14 amino acids. The V and J ends lost 2 bases and 0 bases respectively, with 6 bases between them. The germline V gene encodes CDR1 MNHNY and CDR2 SVGAGI (reference sequence). This CDR3 is CASSYETSTDTQYF. In DNA form, the CDR3 reads TGTGCCAGCAGTTACGAGACAAGCACAGATACGCAGTATTTT.

This clonotype was counted many times. The chain links TRBV11-2 to TRBJ2-3; 7 bases align to TRBD2. The J segment lost 1 base and the V segment lost 1 base, leaving 5 bases of the junction unmatched. The CDR3 has 16 residues. Germline loops: CDR1 SGHAT, CDR2 FQNNGV. The CDR3 loop reads CASSLVLAGGTDTQYF. CDR3 sequence (DNA): TGTGCCAGCAGCTTAGTTTTGGCGGGGGGCACAGATACGCAGTATTTT. The entire variable domain, with the rest obtained from reference TRBV11-2 and TRBJ2-3, is as follows: EAGVAQSPRYKIIEKRQSVAFWCNPISGHATLYWYQQILGQGPKLLIQFQNNGVVDDSQLPKDRFSAERLKGVDSTLKIQPAKLEDSAVYLCASSLVLAGGTDTQYFGPGTRLTVL.

This clonotype has a count of ten or more. V and J are TRBV19 and TRBJ1-5; D is ambiguous. The CDR3 totals 13 residues. Germline V gives CDR1 LNHDA, CDR2 SQIVND (reference sequence). The V end lost 3 bases, the J end lost 7 bases, and 10 bases lay between the germline ends. CDR3 nucleotides: TGTGCCAGTAGTATTCGCAGGCTACAGCCCCAGCATTTT. Amino acids: CASSIRRLQPQHF.

To note about this clonotype: This may be a read error, as it is one base from a much larger clone. The rearrangement links TRBV29-1 to TRBJ1-1; D is perhaps TRBD1 (6 bases). Germline CDR1 reads SQVTM; CDR2 reads ANQGSEA. There are 16 residues in the CDR3. V was trimmed by 7 bases and J by 0 bases, leaving 21 bases between them. In nucleotides, the CDR3 is TGCAGCGGAGTGGGGGGGGCCATGAGTTTGAACACTGAAGCTTTCTTT. Its translation: CSGVGGAMSLNTEAFF. The full variable domain, its missing parts supplied by reference TRBV29-1 and TRBJ1-1, is SAVISQKPSRDICQRGTSLTIQCQVDSQVTMMFWYRQQPGQSLTLIATANQGSEATYESGFVIDKFPISRPNLTFSTLTVSNMSPEDSSIYLCSGVGGAMSLNTEAFFGQGTRLTVV.

This clonotype was counted ten times or more. The gene calls are TRBV3-1 and TRBJ2-5; D gene ambiguous. V was shortened by 5 bases and J by 5 bases, with 6 bases between the two germline ends. CDR3 size: 11 residues. Germline CDR1 reads LGHDT; CDR2 reads YNNKEL (reference sequence). The CDR3, as DNA: TGTGCCAGCAGCGTCCGGGAGACCCAGTACTTC. It translates to CASSVRETQYF.

This clonotype occurred many times. The CDR3 spells CATSRQGQGRMGAQHF. The CDR3 DNA reads as TGTGCCACCAGCAGACAGGGACAGGGCCGCATGGGAGCCCAGCATTTT. The chain uses TRBV15 and TRBJ1-5; the match to TRBD1 covers 9 bases. The CDR3 has 16 residues. With V trimmed by 2 bases and J by 11 bases, 13 bases remained unmatched. Germline V gives CDR1 LNHNV, CDR2 YYDKDF (reference sequence).

This clonotype was recorded many times. The chain is built from TRBV19 and TRBJ2-6, with D perhaps given as TRBD1 or TRBD2 (5 bases each). CDR1 is LNHDA and CDR2 is SQIVND in the germline V gene (reference sequence). CDR3 length: 20 amino acids. V lost 5 bases and J 0 bases, leaving 23 bases between the germline ends. The CDR3 loop is CASSLGVAAGMSSGANVLTF. For the CDR3, the DNA is TGTGCCAGTAGTCTGGGGGTCGCGGCCGGGATGAGCTCTGGGGCCAACGTCCTGACTTTC. Looking up the rest from reference TRBV19 and TRBJ2-6 gives the full variable domain: DGGITQSPKYLFRKEGQNVTLSCEQNLNHDAMYWYRQDPGQGLRLIYYSQIVNDFQKGDIAEGYSVSREKKESFPLTVTSAQKNPTAFYLCASSLGVAAGMSSGANVLTFGAGSRLTVL.

In the case of this clonotype: The CDR3 ends on some other residue instead of the conserved phenylalanine or tryptophan, so this is likely a read error. The V call is TRBV15, the J call TRBJ1-4; TRBD1 is a possible D gene (5 bases). The CDR3 sequence is 16 residues long. Looked up from germline, CDR1 is LNHNV and CDR2 is YYDKDF (reference sequence). V lost 0 bases to trimming and J lost 4 bases, with 12 bases between them. The CDR3: CATSREPDSINEKLFL. The CDR3 nucleotides read TGTGCCACCAGCAGAGAACCCGACAGCATTAATGAAAAACTGTTTCTT.

As to this clonotype: The junction shows a germline mismatch at one end, possibly a read error. V usage is TRBV28 and J usage is TRBJ2-7; tentatively, D is TRBD1 (6 bases). The CDR3 sequence is 12 residues long. The germline CDR1 and CDR2 sequences are MDHEN and SYDVKM. The CDR3, as DNA: TGTGCCAGCAGTCCCCTGAACAGGGACGAGCGCTTC. Translated: CASSPLNRDERF.

This clonotype was seen at least ten times. This chain uses TRBV4-1 with TRBJ1-2; TRBD1 is a possible D gene (5 bases). CDR1 is MGHRA and CDR2 is YSYEKL in the germline V gene. Trimming left V 1 base short and J 4 bases short, with 13 bases between. The CDR3 has 15 amino acids. The CDR3 DNA sequence: TGCGCCAGCAGCCAAGGACGGACACGAGGCTATGGCTACACCTTC. Translation gives CASSQGRTRGYGYTF.

With respect to this clonotype: A much larger clone differs from this one at a single base, so this may be a read error. The CDR3 bases are TGCGCCAGCAGCTTCGACAGCATGGACACTGAAGCTTTCTTT. Amino acid sequence: CASSFDSMDTEAFF. The chain couples TRBV5-1 to TRBJ1-1, with TRBD1 as a possible D gene (5 bases). The V gene's germline CDR1 is SGHRS and CDR2 YFSETQ. V was shortened by 2 bases and J by 3 bases, with 11 bases between the two germline ends. The length of the CDR3 is 14 residues.

The CDR3 sequence is CASSSGPGPNQPQHF. CDR3 DNA: TGCGCCAGCAGCAGCGGACCGGGACCCAATCAGCCCCAGCATTTT. The V call is TRBV5-1, the J call TRBJ1-5, with a tentative D call TRBD1 (5 bases). With 4 bases removed from V and 3 bases from J, the gap between germline ends came to 14 bases. The CDR3 is 15 amino acids. Germline assignment: CDR1 SGHRS and CDR2 YFSETQ. Looking up the rest from reference TRBV5-1 and TRBJ1-5 gives the full variable domain: KAGVTQTPRYLIKTRGQQVTLSCSPISGHRSVSWYQQTPGQGLQFLFEYFSETQRNKGNFPGRFSGRQFSNSRSEMNVSTLELGDSALYLCASSSGPGPNQPQHFGDGTRLSIL.

The genes are TRBV3-1 and TRBJ2-1; 8 nucleotides line up with TRBD1. The V gene's germline CDR1 is LGHDT and CDR2 YNNKEL (reference sequence). CDR3 length equals 16 residues. J gave up 8 bases and V 0 bases, and 9 bases lay outside the gene matches. The CDR3 sequence: CASSQDLDRERHEQFF. The CDR3 DNA is TGTGCCAGCAGCCAAGATTTGGACAGGGAGCGTCATGAGCAGTTCTTC.

Concerning this clonotype: At one end the junction does not follow the germline gene, possibly because of a read error. V is TRBV5-1 and J is TRBJ2-3; D call uncertain. The CDR3 extends over 14 amino acids. Germline V gene sequence: CDR1 SGHRS, CDR2 YFSETQ. CDR3 coding DNA: TGTGCCAGCAGCTCCCGGTATAGCACAGAAACGCAGTATTTT. It specifies CASSSRYSTETQYF.

A remark on this clonotype: This sequence may be a read error, since a much larger clone differs from it by one base. The chain recombines TRBV12-3 or TRBV12-4 with TRBJ2-1; tentatively, D is TRBD2 (6 bases). The CDR3 sequence is 16 residues long. The CDR3 reads CANSFIILGGAQEQFF. CDR3 nucleotide sequence: TGTGCCAACAGTTTTATCATTTTAGGAGGGGCGCAAGAGCAGTTCTTC.

This clonotype showed up many times. The chain employs TRBV12-3 or TRBV12-4 and TRBJ1-1; D ambiguous. There are 15 residues in the CDR3. V was pared by 7 bases and J by 7 bases, with 22 bases between. CDR3 nucleotides: TGTGCCAGCACAATAATTGGGCAGGCTGGGGTTGAAGCTTTCTTT. It encodes CASTIIGQAGVEAFF.

This clonotype was seen ten or more times. The CDR3 spells CASSTGTGPGSEQYF. The CDR3 bases are TGTGCCAGCAGTACCGGGACAGGGCCAGGGAGTGAGCAGTACTTC. The V gene is TRBV6-1, the J gene TRBJ2-7; 9 positions agree with TRBD1. CDR3 length: 15 residues. CDR1 is MNHNS and CDR2 is SASEGT in the germline V gene. The V and J ends lost 5 bases and 7 bases, in that order; junction bases with no gene match: 12.

This clonotype was counted many times. The chain has TRBV20-1 and TRBJ2-1; 11 nucleotides agree with TRBD2. The length of the CDR3 is 16 residues. CDR1 is DFQATT, CDR2 SNEGSKA, per germline (reference sequence). Germline trimming cut 4 bases from V and 6 bases from J; bases unmatched to any gene: 11. The CDR3, as DNA: TGCAGTGCTACGAGATTAGCGGGAGGGCCCGGCAATGAGCAGTTCTTC. Its protein product is CSATRLAGGPGNEQFF.